The clone carrying this T cell receptor (beta chain) was seen a few times. Its antigen is not known. The data derive from a study of T-cell memory formation after mild COVID-19. Study overall: The study found TCR clusters largely donor specific. The study, taken as a whole, reports: Cross-reactive memory appears to have joined, as suggested by some responding clones showing up in pre-infection memory. Mostly located in CM and EM were contracting CD4+ clones, with contracting CD8+ clones located in EMRA.

Looked up from germline, CDR1 is MNHEY and CDR2 is SVGAGI. Germline trimming cut 5 bases from V and 0 bases from J; bases unmatched to any gene: 4. The CDR3 runs to 15 residues. TCRdb reprocessed the 5' RACE reads via MiXCR and lists one record per CDR3 protein. This sample has approximately 340,000 distinct CDR3 sequences; 10% to 15% occur once, and the top ten carry 20% to 25%. This chain uses TRBV6-5 with TRBJ2-1; the match to TRBD2 covers 7 bases. Sequencing was carried out using PBMCs or a T cell subset sorted from them (not recorded which). The TCR comes from a young man who had mild COVID-19 (a few samples of this study predate the infection). Cell type and time point are not known. The CDR3 sequence: CASSDVAGSYNEQFF. For the CDR3, the DNA is TGTGCCAGCAGTGATGTAGCGGGCTCCTACAATGAGCAGTTCTTC.